What follows is one T cell receptor (beta chain) and its context. Germline V gives CDR1 SQVTM, CDR2 ANQGSEA. Trimming removed 7 bases from V and 5 bases from J; junction bases left unmatched: 11. CDR3 length: 15 residues. This sample is drawn from a study of cytomegalovirus exposure and HLA in healthy donors. The PCR made use of 60 Vbeta and 13 Jbeta primers. Produced via immunoSEQ multiplex PCR; TCRdb's table is partial and in-frame only. The repertoire has approximately 190,000 clones, more than 75% of them found once; the top ten carry about 2.6%. V usage is TRBV29-1 and J usage is TRBJ2-3; 11 nucleotides align to TRBD2. This receptor was taken from a woman aged 45-59 years in good health and CMV-seropositive. The sample was PBMCs. CDR3 residues: CSAGDSGGARDTQYF. CDR3 nucleotides: TGCAGCGCTGGGGATAGCGGGGGGGCCAGAGATACGCAGTATTTT.